These T cell receptor beta chains were read from a single sample in a study of identical twins. TCRdb passed the 5' RACE reads through MiXCR, listing each CDR3 protein once. This table has 1.5 million to 2 million distinct CDR3 sequences, 25% to 35% appearing once. The sequenced material came from cord blood. The source of these receptors is a newborn girl in good health. CDR3s leave out the opening cysteine and the closing phenylalanine or tryptophan. Each record gives: clone size, V gene, CDR3 protein. Rows give clone size only sometimes, using once, few, many, or a class for an expanded clone.

clone size: few
V gene: TRBV20-1
CDR3 protein: SARGQYSYEQY

clone size: .
V gene: TRBV5-5
CDR3 protein: ASSSLTGSPEAF

clone size: few
V gene: TRBV12-3/TRBV12-4
CDR3 protein: ASSSGPGHYNEQF

clone size: .
V gene: TRBV20-1
CDR3 protein: SAPLRRQGNEKLF

clone size: once
V gene: TRBV7-9
CDR3 protein: ASSLDLDEQY

clone size: .
V gene: TRBV28
CDR3 protein: ASSPMLTNYGYT

clone size: few
V gene: TRBV5-1
CDR3 protein: ASSLILAGVGTDTQY

clone size: .
V gene: TRBV7-2
CDR3 protein: ASSRSGRIPTDTQY

clone size: .
V gene: TRBV20-1
CDR3 protein: SAWTSRGDEQF

clone size: few
V gene: TRBV4-1
CDR3 protein: ASSQGGKGHFNQPQH

clone size: .
V gene: TRBV7-9
CDR3 protein: ASSPPRTYGYT

clone size: few
V gene: TRBV25-1
CDR3 protein: ASSEYWASYT

clone size: .
V gene: TRBV20-1
CDR3 protein: SARGSSGGSSYEQY

clone size: .
V gene: TRBV20-1
CDR3 protein: SASRQGLAVSYNEQF

clone size: few
V gene: TRBV2
CDR3 protein: ASSEGNWYEQY

clone size: .
V gene: TRBV9
CDR3 protein: ASSVARANEKLF

clone size: .
V gene: TRBV20-1
CDR3 protein: SASADYGADTQY

clone size: few
V gene: TRBV27
CDR3 protein: ASSLRAGRTSYGYT

clone size: .
V gene: TRBV20-1
CDR3 protein: SARPNPGQPNYGYT

clone size: .
V gene: TRBV20-1
CDR3 protein: SAAGGAGDTQY

clone size: .
V gene: TRBV2
CDR3 protein: ASRADRAPPQPQH

clone size: .
V gene: TRBV23-1
CDR3 protein: ASSQLAGGSPLSSYNEQF

clone size: .
V gene: TRBV12-3/TRBV12-4
CDR3 protein: ANRLAGGTDTQY